These 8 T cell receptor beta chains were all obtained from the same sample, sequenced in a study of cytomegalovirus exposure and HLA in healthy donors. PCR amplification relied on 60 Vbeta primers (plus 13 Jbeta primers). Generated by immunoSEQ multiplex PCR, the TCRdb table keeps only in-frame clones and is missing some. This sample carries some 150,000 clones, 87% of them seen once, and the ten largest clones take about 5%. Sequenced sample: PBMCs. These receptors all stem from a woman aged 25-40 years in good health and CMV-seronegative.

The V call is TRBV14, the J call TRBJ2-7; D unclear. The ends were cut back, 3 bases at V and 4 bases at J, with 4 bases in the middle. Germline CDR1 is SGHDN and CDR2 is FVKESK. The CDR3 spans 11 residues. The DNA of the CDR3 is TGTGCCAGCAGCCAGAGTTACGAGCAGTACTTC. This gives the protein CASSQSYEQYF.

This sequence joins TRBV7-2 and TRBJ2-7; D unresolved. V lost 5 bases and J lost 4, with 12 bases in between. Germline loops: CDR1 SGHTA, CDR2 FQGNSA. CDR3 size: 13 residues. CDR3 region: CASSPTAVYEQYF. CDR3 bases: TGTGCCAGCAGCCCAACGGCGGTTTACGAGCAGTACTTC.

The J gene is TRBJ2-7, the V gene TRBV7-8, with TRBD1 matching 9 bases. CDR1 SGHVS and CDR2 FQNEAQ come from the germline V gene. CDR3 length: 14 residues. Germline trimming cut 5 bases from V and 2 bases from J; bases unmatched to any gene: 4. The CDR3 region is CASSLGQGTYEQYF. The DNA for the CDR3 is TGTGCCAGCAGCCTTGGACAGGGGACCTACGAGCAGTACTTC.

V and J are TRBV18 and TRBJ2-6, with 10 bases identical to TRBD1. This CDR3 is built from 17 residues. V dropped 6 bases and J dropped 4; count of bases not matched to a gene: 9. Germline V gives CDR1 KGHSH, CDR2 LQKENI. The CDR3 is CASSLPGQGSGANVLTF. In DNA, the CDR3 is TGTGCCAGCTCCCTCCCGGGACAGGGGTCCGGGGCCAACGTCCTGACTTTC.

This chain connects TRBV2 to TRBJ1-1; 7 positions match TRBD1. Germline loops: CDR1 SNHLY, CDR2 FYNNEI. The CDR3 contains 14 residues. Trimming at V came to 7 bases and at J to 3 bases, leaving 8 bases not matched to a gene. This CDR3 reads CASTPGQSDTEAFF. The CDR3 bases are TGTGCCAGCACTCCGGGACAGAGTGACACTGAAGCTTTCTTT.

V and J are TRBV28 and TRBJ2-1; 10 positions match TRBD2. Losses at the gene ends were 3 bases for V and 6 bases for J; bases not matched to a gene: 5. The CDR3 contains 15 residues. In germline, CDR1 is MDHEN, CDR2 SYDVKM. This chain's CDR3 is CASSFSSGSTNEQFF. The CDR3, as DNA: TGTGCCAGCAGTTTTTCTAGCGGGAGTACCAATGAGCAGTTCTTC.

This chain joins TRBV5-6 and TRBJ2-1, with TRBD2 as a possible D gene (5 bases). Germline V lookup: CDR1 SGHDT, CDR2 YYEEEE. The length of the CDR3 is 14 residues. V dropped 2 bases and J dropped 12 bases, with 18 bases sitting between them. CDR3 residues: CASSFQSSGRGQFF. The CDR3 DNA reads as TGTGCCAGCAGCTTCCAATCCAGTGGGAGAGGGCAGTTCTTC.

The gene calls are TRBV7-3 and TRBJ2-3; 15 nucleotides align to TRBD2. V lost 5 bases to trimming and J lost 10 bases; unmatched junction nucleotides: 4. This CDR3 has 14 amino acids. Germline V lookup: CDR1 SGHTA, CDR2 FQGTGA. The CDR3 loop reads CASSQGLAGGPQYF. The CDR3 coding sequence is TGTGCCAGCAGCCAGGGACTAGCGGGAGGTCCGCAGTATTTT. The full variable domain, its missing parts supplied by reference TRBV7-3 and TRBJ2-3, is GAGVSQTPSNKVTEKGKYVELRCDPISGHTALYWYRQSLGQGPEFLIYFQGTGAADDSGLPNDRFFAVRPEGSVSTLKIQRTERGDSAVYLCASSQGLAGGPQYFGPGTRLTVL.